Listed here are 13 T cell receptor beta chains from one sample, sequenced in a study of post-analysis software for immune sequencing data. Study conclusions and caveats: Roughly 5 TRBV segments were significantly more frequent in patients than in controls. TRBV5-6, TRBV5-1 and TRBV20-1 were among these segments.

Prepared TCR beta cDNA libraries contained unique molecular identifiers. TCRdb fed the PCR reads into MiXCR, producing one record per CDR3 protein. The repertoire holds around 250,000 distinct CDR3 sequences, with 35% to 40% as singletons. Their antigens remain unidentified. The sequenced sample was blood. The receptors were sampled from a girl aged 5 to 17 with multiple sclerosis.

Comments on this clonotype: A read error may be the cause here, since a much bigger clone is one base away. The rearrangement uses TRBV29-1 and TRBJ1-1; the D is unclear. The CDR3 contains 13 residues. CDR1 is SQVTM, CDR2 ANQGSEA, per germline. The ends were cut back, 7 bases at V and 1 base at J, with 13 bases in the middle. As DNA, the CDR3 is TGCAGCGCCCTCGGGAGGAGGAACACTGAAGCTTTCTTT. Protein: CSALGRRNTEAFF.

This clonotype was seen a handful of times. V gene TRBV27 combines with J gene TRBJ1-1; maybe TRBD1 (5 bases). There are 13 residues in the CDR3. V was shortened by 4 bases and J by 4 bases, with 10 bases between the two germline ends. Germline CDR1 reads MNHEY; CDR2 reads SMNVEV (reference sequence). CDR3 loop: CASSSNGGTEAFF. The CDR3 region has the DNA TGTGCCAGCAGTTCCAATGGGGGCACTGAAGCTTTCTTT.

Of note for this clonotype: Being one base from a much bigger clone, this may be a read error. The chain couples TRBV5-6 to TRBJ2-7, with D unresolved. Germline V CDR1 and CDR2: SGHDT, YYEEEE. This CDR3 comprises 14 residues. V was shortened by 3 bases and J by 1 base, with 11 bases between the two germline ends. The CDR3 region is CASSSPSRSYEQYF. In DNA form, the CDR3 reads TGTGCCAGCAGCTCGCCTAGTAGATCCTACGAGCAGTACTTC.

At least ten counts were recorded for this clonotype. The chain carries TRBV3-1 and TRBJ2-1, with D uncertain. V shed 0 bases and J shed 4 bases, with 13 bases lying between them. The CDR3 extends over 16 amino acids. The V gene's germline CDR1 is LGHDT and CDR2 YNNKEL (reference sequence). The CDR3 DNA reads as TGTGCCAGCAGCCAAGATCTGGCTAGTCGTTACAATGAGCAGTTCTTC. The encoded protein is CASSQDLASRYNEQFF.

This clonotype has at least ten counts. The chain recombines TRBV18 with TRBJ1-2; 9 nucleotides agree with TRBD1. Germline CDR1 and CDR2: KGHSH and LQKENI. The CDR3 extends over 17 amino acids. The junction had 11 bases not matched to a gene; V was cut back by 1 base and J by 5 bases. The CDR3 sequence is CASSPRTGGDFGYGYTF. CDR3 coding DNA: TGTGCCAGCTCACCACGAACAGGGGGCGACTTTGGATATGGCTACACCTTC. Combining the CDR3 with reference TRBV18 and TRBJ1-2 gives the whole variable domain NAGVMQNPRHLVRRRGQEARLRCSPMKGHSHVYWYRQLPEEGLKFMVYLQKENIIDESGMPKERFSAEFPKEGPSILRIQQVVRGDSAAYFCASSPRTGGDFGYGYTFGSGTRLTVV.

The chain is built from TRBV2 and TRBJ1-1; D ambiguous. This CDR3 region has 15 residues. Germline V gives CDR1 SNHLY, CDR2 FYNNEI. V dropped 8 bases and J dropped 2 bases, with 18 bases sitting between them. CDR3 protein: CASSYLTPPNTEAFF. The CDR3 DNA reads as TGTGCCAGCTCGTACTTGACCCCTCCTAACACTGAAGCTTTCTTT. The full variable domain, in which reference TRBV2 and TRBJ1-1 provide the parts outside the CDR3, is EPEVTQTPSHQVTQMGQEVILRCVPISNHLYFYWYRQILGQKVEFLVSFYNNEISEKSEIFDDQFSVERPDGSNFTLKIRSTKLEDSAMYFCASSYLTPPNTEAFFGQGTRLTVV.

This clonotype was detected many times. CDR3 nucleotide sequence: TGTGCCACCAGTGGCAGTGCCGCTCGCACAGTCTATACGCAGTATTTT. Translating it yields CATSGSAARTVYTQYF. The chain combines TRBV24-1 with TRBJ2-3; D is undetermined. This CDR3 has 16 amino acids. The germline V and J ends were trimmed by 5 bases and 7 bases, with 21 bases remaining between them. The germline V gene encodes CDR1 KGHDR and CDR2 SFDVKD.

Worth noting for this clonotype: Relative to the germline gene, one junction end is altered; a read error may explain this. The rearrangement joins TRBV15 to TRBJ1-4; no clear D gene. The CDR3 extends over 15 amino acids. Germline V gene lookup returns CDR1 LNHNV and CDR2 YYDKDF (reference sequence). Here the CDR3 reads CATSRVGQANEELFF. CDR3 bases: TGTGCCACCAGCAGAGTTGGGCAGGCAAATGAAGAACTGTTTTTT.

The rearrangement joins TRBV9 to TRBJ2-1; the match to TRBD2 covers 12 bases. With 1 base clipped from V and 8 bases from J, the junction kept 4 bases outside the gene matches. CDR1 and CDR2 (germline): SGDLS, YYNGEE. The CDR3 runs to 15 residues. The CDR3 here is CASSVLAGGRDEQFF. Here the CDR3 DNA reads TGTGCCAGCAGCGTACTAGCGGGAGGGCGTGATGAGCAGTTCTTC. The entire variable domain, with the rest obtained from reference TRBV9 and TRBJ2-1, is as follows: DSGVTQTPKHLITATGQRVTLRCSPRSGDLSVYWYQQSLDQGLQFLIQYYNGEERAKGNILERFSAQQFPDLHSELNLSSLELGDSALYFCASSVLAGGRDEQFFGPGTRLTVL.

The rearrangement links TRBV7-9 to TRBJ2-2, with 11 nucleotides matching TRBD1. Germline V lookup: CDR1 SEHNR, CDR2 FQNEAQ (reference sequence). J lost 4 bases, V lost 5 bases, and 6 bases had no gene match. This CDR3 region has 16 residues. CDR3 sequence reads: CASSGMDRGPTGELFF. For the CDR3, the DNA is TGTGCCAGCAGCGGGATGGACAGGGGGCCCACCGGGGAGCTGTTTTTT. The whole variable domain, filled in from reference TRBV7-9 and TRBJ2-2, reads DTGVSQNPRHKITKRGQNVTFRCDPISEHNRLYWYRQTLGQGPEFLTYFQNEAQLEKSRLLSDRFSAERPKGSFSTLEIQRTEQGDSAMYLCASSGMDRGPTGELFFGEGSRLTVL.

This clonotype was observed at least ten times. The chain carries TRBV20-1 and TRBJ2-1, with 9 bases fitting TRBD2. This CDR3 contains 15 residues. Germline CDR1 and CDR2: DFQATT and SNEGSKA (reference sequence). Trimming removed 3 bases from V and 6 bases from J; junction bases left unmatched: 9. CDR3 DNA: TGCAGTGCTAGTAACGGGACTAGCCGTCTCAATGAGCAGTTCTTC. This codes for CSASNGTSRLNEQFF.

This clonotype was counted at least ten times. The V call is TRBV12-3 or TRBV12-4, the J call TRBJ1-1; TRBD1 aligns across 7 bases. The CDR3 length is 14 residues. V lost 3 bases to trimming and J lost 4 bases; unmatched junction nucleotides: 5. CDR3: CASSLDRLTTEAFF. The CDR3 DNA sequence: TGTGCCAGCAGTTTGGACAGGCTGACCACTGAAGCTTTCTTT.

This clonotype was detected a few times. A junction boundary mismatches the germline segment, possibly from a read error. The chain links TRBV12-3 or TRBV12-4 to TRBJ1-2; a weak D match, TRBD1 (6 bases). This CDR3 contains 14 residues. CDR3 nucleotide sequence: TGTGCCAGCATGCTCGGGACACGGTTCGGTGGCTGCACCTTC. Residues: CASMLGTRFGGCTF.